The T cell receptor (beta chain) described here comes from a study of graft-versus-host responses after intestinal transplantation. About the research overall: After anti-thymocyte globulin induction, recipients took tacrolimus and steroids for 2 to 3 years.

V trimming: 6 bases; J trimming: 2 bases; junction bases outside the gene matches: 6. This CDR3 has 13 residues. The V gene's germline CDR1 is SQVTM and CDR2 ANQGSEA. The method was immunoSEQ multiplex PCR; TCRdb's version includes in-frame clones alone and lacks a portion of them. The sample gives about 27,000 clones, more than 80% of which show up once; 0.45% to 0.6% is in the top ten. The sequences come from PBMCs, collected 18 days after transplant. The TCR was taken from a human patient who received an intestinal transplant, so some T cells may come from the graft donor. The gene calls are TRBV29-1 and TRBJ1-1, with 7 positions matching TRBD1. In nucleotides, the CDR3 is TGCAGCGTGGCCGGGACAGTAAACACTGAAGCTTTCTTT. Amino acid sequence: CSVAGTVNTEAFF.